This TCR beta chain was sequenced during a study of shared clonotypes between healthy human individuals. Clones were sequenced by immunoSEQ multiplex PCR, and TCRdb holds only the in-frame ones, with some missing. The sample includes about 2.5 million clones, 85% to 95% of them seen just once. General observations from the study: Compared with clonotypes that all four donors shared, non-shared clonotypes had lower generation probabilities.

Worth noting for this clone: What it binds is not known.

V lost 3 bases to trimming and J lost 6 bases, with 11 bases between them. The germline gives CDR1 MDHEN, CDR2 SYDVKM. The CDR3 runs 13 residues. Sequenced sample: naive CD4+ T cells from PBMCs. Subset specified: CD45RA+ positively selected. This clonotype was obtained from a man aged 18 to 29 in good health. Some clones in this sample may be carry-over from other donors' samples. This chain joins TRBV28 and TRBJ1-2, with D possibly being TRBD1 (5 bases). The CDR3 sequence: CASSFRAGNGYTF. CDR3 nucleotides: TGTGCCAGCAGTTTTCGGGCAGGGAATGGCTACACCTTC.